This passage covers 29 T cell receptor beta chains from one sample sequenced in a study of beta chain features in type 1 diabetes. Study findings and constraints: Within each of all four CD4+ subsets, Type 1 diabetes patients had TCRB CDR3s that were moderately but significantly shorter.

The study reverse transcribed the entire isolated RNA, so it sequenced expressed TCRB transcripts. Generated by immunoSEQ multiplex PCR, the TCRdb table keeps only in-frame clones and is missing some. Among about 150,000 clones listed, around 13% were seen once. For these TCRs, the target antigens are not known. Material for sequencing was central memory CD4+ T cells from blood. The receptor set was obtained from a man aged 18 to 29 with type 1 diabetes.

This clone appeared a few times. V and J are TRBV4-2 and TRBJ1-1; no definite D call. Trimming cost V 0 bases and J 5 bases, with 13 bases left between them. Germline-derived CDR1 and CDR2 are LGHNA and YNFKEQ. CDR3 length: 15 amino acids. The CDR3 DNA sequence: TGTGCCAGCAGCCAAGATCCCCAGTTGGATACTGAAGCTTTCTTT. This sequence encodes CASSQDPQLDTEAFF.

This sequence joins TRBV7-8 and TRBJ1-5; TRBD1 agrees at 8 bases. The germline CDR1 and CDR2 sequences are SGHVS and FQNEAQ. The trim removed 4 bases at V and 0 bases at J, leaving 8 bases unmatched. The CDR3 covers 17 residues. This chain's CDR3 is CASSWTGYGGSNQPQHF. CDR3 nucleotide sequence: TGTGCCAGCAGCTGGACAGGGTATGGGGGTAGCAATCAGCCCCAGCATTTT.

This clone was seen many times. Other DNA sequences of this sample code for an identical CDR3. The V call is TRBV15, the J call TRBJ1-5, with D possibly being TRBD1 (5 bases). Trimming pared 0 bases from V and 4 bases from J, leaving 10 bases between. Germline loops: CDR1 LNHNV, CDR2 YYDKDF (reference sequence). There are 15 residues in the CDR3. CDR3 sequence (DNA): TGTGCCACCAGCAGAGATTGGGGGAGTAATCAGCCCCAGCATTTT. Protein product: CATSRDWGSNQPQHF.

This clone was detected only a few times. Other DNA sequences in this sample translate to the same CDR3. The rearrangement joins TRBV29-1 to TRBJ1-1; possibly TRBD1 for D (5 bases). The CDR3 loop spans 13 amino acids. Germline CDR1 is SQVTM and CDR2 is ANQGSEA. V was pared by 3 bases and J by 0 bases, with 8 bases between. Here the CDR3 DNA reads TGCAGCGTTGAGCAGGGCGTGAACACTGAAGCTTTCTTT. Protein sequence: CSVEQGVNTEAFF.

CDR3 in DNA: TGTGCCAGCAGTGAATACGGGGTCGGCGGCTATGGCTACACCTTC. It translates to CASSEYGVGGYGYTF. V and J are TRBV6-1 and TRBJ1-2, with D unresolved. V lost 2 bases and J lost 4, with 14 bases in between. CDR1 is MNHNS and CDR2 is SASEGT in the germline V gene. This CDR3 contains 15 residues.

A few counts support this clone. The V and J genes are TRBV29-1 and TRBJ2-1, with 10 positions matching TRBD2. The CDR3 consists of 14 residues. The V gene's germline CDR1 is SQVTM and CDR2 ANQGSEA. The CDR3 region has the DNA TGCACCACGACCCAGGTAGCGGGGGGTAATGAGCAGTTCTTC. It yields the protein CTTTQVAGGNEQFF.

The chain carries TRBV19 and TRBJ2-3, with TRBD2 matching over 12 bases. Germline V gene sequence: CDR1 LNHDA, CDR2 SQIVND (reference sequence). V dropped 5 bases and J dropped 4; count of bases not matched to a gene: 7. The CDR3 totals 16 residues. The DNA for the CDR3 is TGTGCCAGTAGTTTATATCTAGCGGGGGGGCCAGATACGCAGTATTTT. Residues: CASSLYLAGGPDTQYF.

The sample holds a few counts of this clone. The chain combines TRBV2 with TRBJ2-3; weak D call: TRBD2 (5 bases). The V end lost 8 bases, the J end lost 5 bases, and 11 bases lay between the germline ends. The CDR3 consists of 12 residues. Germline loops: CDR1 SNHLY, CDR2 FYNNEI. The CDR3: CASCLARDTQYF. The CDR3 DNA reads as TGTGCCAGCTGTCTAGCCAGAGATACGCAGTATTTT.

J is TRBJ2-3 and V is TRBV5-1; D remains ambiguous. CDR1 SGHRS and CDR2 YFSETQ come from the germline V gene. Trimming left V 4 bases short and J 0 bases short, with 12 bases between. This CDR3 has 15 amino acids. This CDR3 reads CASSPDIPSTDTQYF. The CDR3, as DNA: TGCGCCAGCAGCCCAGACATTCCTAGCACAGATACGCAGTATTTT.

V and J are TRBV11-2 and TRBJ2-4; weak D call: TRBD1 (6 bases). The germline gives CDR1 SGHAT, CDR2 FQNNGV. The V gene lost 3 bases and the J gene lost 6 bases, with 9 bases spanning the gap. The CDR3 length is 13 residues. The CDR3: CASSFQQGNIQYF. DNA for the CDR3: TGTGCCAGCAGCTTCCAACAGGGAAACATTCAGTACTTC.

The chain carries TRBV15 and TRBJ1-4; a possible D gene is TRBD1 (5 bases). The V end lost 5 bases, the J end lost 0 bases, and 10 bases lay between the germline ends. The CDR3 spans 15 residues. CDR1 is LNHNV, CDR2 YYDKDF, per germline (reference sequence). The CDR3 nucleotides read TGTGCCACCAGCCCCTCAGGGACAACTAATGAAAAACTGTTTTTT. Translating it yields CATSPSGTTNEKLFF. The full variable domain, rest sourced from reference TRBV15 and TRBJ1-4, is DAMVIQNPRYQVTQFGKPVTLSCSQTLNHNVMYWYQQKSSQAPKLLFHYYDKDFNNEADTPDNFQSRRPNTSFCFLDIRSPGLGDTAMYLCATSPSGTTNEKLFFGSGTQLSVL.

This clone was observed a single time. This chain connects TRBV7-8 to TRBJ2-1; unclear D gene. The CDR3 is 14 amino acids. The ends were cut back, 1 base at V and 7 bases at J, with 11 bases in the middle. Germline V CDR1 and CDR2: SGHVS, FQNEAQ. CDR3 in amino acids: CASSLDPSPNEQFF. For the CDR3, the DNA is TGTGCCAGCAGCTTAGATCCCAGCCCTAATGAGCAGTTCTTC.

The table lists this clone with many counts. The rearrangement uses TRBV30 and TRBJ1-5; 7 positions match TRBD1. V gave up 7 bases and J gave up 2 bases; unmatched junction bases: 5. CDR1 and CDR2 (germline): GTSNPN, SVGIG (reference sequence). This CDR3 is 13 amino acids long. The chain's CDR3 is CASQGKGNQPQHF. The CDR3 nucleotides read TGTGCCTCACAGGGGAAGGGCAATCAGCCCCAGCATTTT.

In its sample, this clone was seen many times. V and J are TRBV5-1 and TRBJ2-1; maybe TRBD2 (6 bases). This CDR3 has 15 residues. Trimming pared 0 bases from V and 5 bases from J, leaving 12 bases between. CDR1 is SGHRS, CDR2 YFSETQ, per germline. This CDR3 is CASSLVASVDNEQFF. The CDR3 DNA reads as TGCGCCAGCAGCTTGGTGGCTAGCGTGGACAATGAGCAGTTCTTC.

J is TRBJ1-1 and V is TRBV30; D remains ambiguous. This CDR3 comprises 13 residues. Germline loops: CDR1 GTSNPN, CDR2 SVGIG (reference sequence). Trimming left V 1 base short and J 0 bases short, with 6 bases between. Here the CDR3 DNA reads TGTGCCTGGAGTGGAAATCTGAACACTGAAGCTTTCTTT. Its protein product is CAWSGNLNTEAFF.

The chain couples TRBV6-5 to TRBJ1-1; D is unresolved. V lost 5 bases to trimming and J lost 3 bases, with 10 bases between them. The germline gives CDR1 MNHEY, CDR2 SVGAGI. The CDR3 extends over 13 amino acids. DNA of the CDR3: TGTGCCAGCAGTCTTACAGCTGACACTGAAGCTTTCTTT. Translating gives CASSLTADTEAFF.

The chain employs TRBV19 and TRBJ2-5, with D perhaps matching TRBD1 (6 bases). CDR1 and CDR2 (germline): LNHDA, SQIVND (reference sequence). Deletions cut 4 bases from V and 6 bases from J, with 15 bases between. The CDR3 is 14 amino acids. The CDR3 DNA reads TGTGCCAGTAGTACTGAGGACAGCCGAAAGACCCAGTACTTC. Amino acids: CASSTEDSRKTQYF.

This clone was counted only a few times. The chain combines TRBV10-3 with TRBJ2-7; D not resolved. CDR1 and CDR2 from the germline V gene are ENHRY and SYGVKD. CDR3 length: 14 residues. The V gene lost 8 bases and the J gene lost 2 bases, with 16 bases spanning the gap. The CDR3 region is CAIQMAYGPYEQYF. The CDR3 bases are TGTGCCATCCAAATGGCGTACGGGCCCTACGAGCAGTACTTC.

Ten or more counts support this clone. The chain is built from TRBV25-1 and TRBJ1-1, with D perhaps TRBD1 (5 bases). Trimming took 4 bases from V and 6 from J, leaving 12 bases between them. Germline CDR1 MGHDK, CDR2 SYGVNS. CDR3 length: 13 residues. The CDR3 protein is CASSGRVRAEAFF. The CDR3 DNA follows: TGTGCCAGCAGTGGCAGGGTCCGGGCTGAAGCTTTCTTT.

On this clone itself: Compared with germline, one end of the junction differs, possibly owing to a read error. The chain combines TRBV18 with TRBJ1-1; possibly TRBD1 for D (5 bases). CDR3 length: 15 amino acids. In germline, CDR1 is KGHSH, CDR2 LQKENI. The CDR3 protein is CASSPSTFPDTGAFF. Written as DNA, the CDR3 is TGTGCCAGCTCACCTTCTACCTTTCCGGACACTGGAGCTTTCTTT.

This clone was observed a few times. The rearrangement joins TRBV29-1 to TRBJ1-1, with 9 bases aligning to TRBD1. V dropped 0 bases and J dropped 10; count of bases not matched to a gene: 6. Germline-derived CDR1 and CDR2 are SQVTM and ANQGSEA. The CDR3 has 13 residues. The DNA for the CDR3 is TGCAGCGTTGAAGATCCAAGGACAGGGGCAGCTTTCTTT. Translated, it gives CSVEDPRTGAAFF. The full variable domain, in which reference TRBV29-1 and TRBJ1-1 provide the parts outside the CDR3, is SAVISQKPSRDICQRGTSLTIQCQVDSQVTMMFWYRQQPGQSLTLIATANQGSEATYESGFVIDKFPISRPNLTFSTLTVSNMSPEDSSIYLCSVEDPRTGAAFFGQGTRLTVV.

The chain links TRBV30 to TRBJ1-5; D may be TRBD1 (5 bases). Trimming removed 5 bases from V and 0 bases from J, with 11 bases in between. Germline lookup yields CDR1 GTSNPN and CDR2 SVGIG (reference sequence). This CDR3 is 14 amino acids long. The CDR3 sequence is CAWAPGHSNQPQHF. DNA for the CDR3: TGTGCCTGGGCCCCGGGGCATAGCAATCAGCCCCAGCATTTT.

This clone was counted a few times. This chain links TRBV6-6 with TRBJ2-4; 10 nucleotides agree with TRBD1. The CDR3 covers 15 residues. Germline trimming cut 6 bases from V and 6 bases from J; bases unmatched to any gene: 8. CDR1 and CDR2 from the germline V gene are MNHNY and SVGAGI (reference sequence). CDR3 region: CASRYPTGGRNIQYF. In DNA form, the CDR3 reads TGTGCCAGCAGGTATCCGACAGGGGGCAGAAACATTCAGTACTTC.

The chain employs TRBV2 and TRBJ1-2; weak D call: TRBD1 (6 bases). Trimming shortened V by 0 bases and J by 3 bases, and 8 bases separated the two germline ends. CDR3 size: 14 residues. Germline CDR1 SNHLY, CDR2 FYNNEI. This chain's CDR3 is CASSEAGADYGYTF. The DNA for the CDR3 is TGTGCCAGCAGTGAAGCGGGGGCCGACTATGGCTACACCTTC.

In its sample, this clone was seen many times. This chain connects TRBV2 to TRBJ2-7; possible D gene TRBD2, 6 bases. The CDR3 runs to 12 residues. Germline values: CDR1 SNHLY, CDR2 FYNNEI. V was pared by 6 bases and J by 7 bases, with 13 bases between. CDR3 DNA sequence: TGTGCCAGCAGCGATCCCCGGGAGGAGCAGTACTTC. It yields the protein CASSDPREEQYF.

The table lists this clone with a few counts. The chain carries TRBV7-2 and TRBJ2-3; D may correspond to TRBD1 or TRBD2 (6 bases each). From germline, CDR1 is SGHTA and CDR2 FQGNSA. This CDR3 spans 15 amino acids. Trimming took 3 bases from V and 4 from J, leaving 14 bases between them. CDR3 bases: TGTGCCAGCAGCTTCGGGGGCCTCGAGGCAGATACGCAGTATTTT. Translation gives CASSFGGLEADTQYF.

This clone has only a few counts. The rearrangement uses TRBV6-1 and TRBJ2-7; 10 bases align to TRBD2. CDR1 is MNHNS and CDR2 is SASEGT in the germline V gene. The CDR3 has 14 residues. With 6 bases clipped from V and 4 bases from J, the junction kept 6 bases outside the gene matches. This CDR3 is CASRPSGGPYEQYF. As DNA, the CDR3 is TGTGCCAGCAGACCTAGCGGGGGCCCTTACGAGCAGTACTTC.

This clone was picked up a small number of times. This CDR3 is CASTYFGLGASELFF. For the CDR3, the DNA is TGTGCCAGCACCTACTTCGGGTTGGGGGCTAGTGAGCTGTTTTTT. The V call is TRBV7-2, the J call TRBJ2-2; D may be TRBD1 (6 bases). CDR1 is SGHTA and CDR2 is FQGNSA in the germline V gene. The CDR3 is 15 amino acids. V lost 7 bases, J lost 11 bases, and 23 bases lay in between.

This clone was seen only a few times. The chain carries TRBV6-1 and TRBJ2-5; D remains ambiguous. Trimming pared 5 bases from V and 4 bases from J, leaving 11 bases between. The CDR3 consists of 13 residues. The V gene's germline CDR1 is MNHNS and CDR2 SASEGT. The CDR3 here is CASSLGLRETQYF. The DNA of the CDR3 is TGTGCCAGCAGTTTAGGGTTGAGAGAGACCCAGTACTTC.